Listed here is a single T cell receptor (beta chain). Each CDR3 protein gets one entry after TCRdb re-called the 5' RACE reads with MiXCR. The profile shows roughly 750,000 distinct CDR3 sequences, 20% to 25% of them singletons. These data are taken from a study of identical twins. CDR1 SGHAT and CDR2 FQNNGV come from the germline V gene. The CDR3 is made up of 15 amino acids. V shed 3 bases, J shed 4 bases, and the junction held 6 bases outside the gene matches. In addition, the sample was reused for a study of T cells expressing NK-cell markers.

The chain is built from TRBV11-2 and TRBJ2-1; 7 bases are shared with TRBD2. Sequenced sample: PBMCs. This TCR was recovered from a young woman in good health. The CDR3 region is CASSLGGDRYNEQFF. Written as DNA, the CDR3 is TGTGCCAGCAGCTTGGGGGGGGATCGTTACAATGAGCAGTTCTTC.